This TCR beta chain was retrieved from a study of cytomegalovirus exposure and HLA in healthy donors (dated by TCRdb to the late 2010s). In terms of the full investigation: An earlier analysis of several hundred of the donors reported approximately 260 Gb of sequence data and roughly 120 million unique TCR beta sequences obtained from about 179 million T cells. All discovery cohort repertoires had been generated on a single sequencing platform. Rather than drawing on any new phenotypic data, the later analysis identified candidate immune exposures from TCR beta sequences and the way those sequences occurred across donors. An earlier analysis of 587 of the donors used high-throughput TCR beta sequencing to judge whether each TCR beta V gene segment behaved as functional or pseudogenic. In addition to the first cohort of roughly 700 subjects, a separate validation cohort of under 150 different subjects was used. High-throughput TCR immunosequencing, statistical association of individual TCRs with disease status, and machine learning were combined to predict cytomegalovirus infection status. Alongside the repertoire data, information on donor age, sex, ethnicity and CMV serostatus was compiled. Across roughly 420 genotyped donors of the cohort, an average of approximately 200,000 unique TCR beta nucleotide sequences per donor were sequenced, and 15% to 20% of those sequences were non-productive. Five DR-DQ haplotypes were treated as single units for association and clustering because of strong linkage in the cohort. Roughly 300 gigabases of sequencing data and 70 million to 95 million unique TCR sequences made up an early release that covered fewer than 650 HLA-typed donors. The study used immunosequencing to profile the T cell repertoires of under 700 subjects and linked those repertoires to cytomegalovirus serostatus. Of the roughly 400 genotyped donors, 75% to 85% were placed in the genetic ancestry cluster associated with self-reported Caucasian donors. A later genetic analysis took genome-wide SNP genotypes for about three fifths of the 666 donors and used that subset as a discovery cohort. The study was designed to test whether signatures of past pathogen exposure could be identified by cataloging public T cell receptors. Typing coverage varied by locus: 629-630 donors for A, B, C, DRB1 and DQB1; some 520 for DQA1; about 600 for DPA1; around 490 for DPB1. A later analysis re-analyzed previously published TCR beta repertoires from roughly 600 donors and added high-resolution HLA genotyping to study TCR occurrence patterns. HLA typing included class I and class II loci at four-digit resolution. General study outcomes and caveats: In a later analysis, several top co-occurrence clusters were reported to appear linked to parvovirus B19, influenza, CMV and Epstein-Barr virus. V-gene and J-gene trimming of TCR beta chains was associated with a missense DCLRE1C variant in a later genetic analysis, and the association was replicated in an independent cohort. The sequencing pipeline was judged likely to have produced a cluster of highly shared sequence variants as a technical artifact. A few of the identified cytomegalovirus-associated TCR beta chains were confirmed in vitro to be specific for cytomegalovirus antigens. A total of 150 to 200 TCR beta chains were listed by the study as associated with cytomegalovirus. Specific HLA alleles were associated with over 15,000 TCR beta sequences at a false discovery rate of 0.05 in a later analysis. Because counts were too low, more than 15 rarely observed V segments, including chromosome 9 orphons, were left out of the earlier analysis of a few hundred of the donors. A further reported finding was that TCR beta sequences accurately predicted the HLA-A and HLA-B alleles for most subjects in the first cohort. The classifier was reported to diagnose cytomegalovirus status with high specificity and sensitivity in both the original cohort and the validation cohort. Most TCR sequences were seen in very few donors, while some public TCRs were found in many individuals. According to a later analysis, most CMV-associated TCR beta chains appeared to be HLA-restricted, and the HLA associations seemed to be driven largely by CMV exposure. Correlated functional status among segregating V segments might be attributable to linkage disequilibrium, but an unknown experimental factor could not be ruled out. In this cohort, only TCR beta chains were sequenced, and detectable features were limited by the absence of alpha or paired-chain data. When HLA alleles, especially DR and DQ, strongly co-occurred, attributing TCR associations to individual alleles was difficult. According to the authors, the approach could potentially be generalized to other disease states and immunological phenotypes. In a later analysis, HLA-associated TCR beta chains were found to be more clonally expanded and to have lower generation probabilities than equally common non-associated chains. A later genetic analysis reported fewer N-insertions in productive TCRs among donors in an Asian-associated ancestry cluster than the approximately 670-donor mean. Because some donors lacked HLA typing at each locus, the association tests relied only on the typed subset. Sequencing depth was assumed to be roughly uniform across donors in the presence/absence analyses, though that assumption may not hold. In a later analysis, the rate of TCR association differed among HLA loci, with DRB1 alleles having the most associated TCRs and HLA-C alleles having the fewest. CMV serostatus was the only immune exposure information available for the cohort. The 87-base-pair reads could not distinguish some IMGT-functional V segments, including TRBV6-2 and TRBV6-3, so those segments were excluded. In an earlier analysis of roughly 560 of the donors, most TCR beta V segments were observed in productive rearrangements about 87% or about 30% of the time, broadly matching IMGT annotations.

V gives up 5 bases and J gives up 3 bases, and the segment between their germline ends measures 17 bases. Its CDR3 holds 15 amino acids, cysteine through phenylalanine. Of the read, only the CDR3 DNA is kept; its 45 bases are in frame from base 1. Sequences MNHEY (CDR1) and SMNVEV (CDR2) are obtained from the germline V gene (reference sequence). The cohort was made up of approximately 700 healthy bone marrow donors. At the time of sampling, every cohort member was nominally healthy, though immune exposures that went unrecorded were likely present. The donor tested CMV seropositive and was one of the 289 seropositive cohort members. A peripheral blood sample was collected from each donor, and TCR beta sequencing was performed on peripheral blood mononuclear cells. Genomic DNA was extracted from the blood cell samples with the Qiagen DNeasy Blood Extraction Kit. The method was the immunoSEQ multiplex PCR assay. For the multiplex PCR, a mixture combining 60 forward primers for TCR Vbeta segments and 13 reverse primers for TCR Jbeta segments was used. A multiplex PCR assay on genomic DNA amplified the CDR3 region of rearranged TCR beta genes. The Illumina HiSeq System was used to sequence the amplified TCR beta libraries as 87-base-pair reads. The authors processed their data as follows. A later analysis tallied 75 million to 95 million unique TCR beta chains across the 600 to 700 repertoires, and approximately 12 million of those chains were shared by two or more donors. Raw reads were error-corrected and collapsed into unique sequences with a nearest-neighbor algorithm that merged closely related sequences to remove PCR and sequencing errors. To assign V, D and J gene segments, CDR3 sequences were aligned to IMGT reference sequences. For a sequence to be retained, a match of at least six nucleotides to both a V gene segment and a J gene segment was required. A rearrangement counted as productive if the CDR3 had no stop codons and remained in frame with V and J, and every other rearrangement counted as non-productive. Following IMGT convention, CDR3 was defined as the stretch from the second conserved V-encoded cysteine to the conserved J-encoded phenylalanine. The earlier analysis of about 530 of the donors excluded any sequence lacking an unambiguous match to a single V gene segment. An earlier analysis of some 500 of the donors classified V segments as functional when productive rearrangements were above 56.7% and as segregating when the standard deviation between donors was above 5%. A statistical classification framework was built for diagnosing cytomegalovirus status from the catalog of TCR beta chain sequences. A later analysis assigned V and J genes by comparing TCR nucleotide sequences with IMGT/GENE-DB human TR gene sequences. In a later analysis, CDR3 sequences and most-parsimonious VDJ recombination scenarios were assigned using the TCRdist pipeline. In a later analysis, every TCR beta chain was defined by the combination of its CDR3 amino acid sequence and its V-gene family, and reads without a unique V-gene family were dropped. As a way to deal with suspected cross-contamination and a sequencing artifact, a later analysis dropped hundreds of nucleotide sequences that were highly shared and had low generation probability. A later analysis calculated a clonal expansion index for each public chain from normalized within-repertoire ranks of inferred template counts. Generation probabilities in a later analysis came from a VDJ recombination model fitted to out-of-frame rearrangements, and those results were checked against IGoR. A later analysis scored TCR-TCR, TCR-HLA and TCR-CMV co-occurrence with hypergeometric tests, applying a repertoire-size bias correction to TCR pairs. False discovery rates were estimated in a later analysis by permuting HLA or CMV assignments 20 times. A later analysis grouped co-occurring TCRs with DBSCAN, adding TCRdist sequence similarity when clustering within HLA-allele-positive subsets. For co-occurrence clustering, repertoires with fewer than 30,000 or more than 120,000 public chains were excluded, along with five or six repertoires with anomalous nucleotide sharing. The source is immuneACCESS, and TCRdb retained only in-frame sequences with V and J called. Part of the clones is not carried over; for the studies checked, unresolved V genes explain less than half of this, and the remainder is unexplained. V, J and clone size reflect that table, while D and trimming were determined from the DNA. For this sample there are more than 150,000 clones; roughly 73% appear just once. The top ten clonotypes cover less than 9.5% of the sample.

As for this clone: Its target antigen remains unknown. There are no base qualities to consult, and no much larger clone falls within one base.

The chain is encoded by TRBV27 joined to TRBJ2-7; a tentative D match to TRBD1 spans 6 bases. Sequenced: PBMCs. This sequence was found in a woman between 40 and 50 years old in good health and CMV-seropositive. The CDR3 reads CASSPVAGARYEQYF. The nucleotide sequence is TGTGCCAGCAGTCCGGTCGCAGGGGCACGCTACGAGCAGTACTTC.